The 3 T cell receptor beta chains given below trace back to one sample, sequenced in a study of vaccination effects on CD4 cells after COVID-19. Their target antigens are unknown. The method was immunoSEQ multiplex PCR; TCRdb's version includes in-frame clones alone and lacks a portion of them. The table has more than 45,000 clones, 76% seen once. CD4+ T cells specific for antigen were expanded with viral peptide pools by the ViraFEST assay before sequencing. The culture ran for around nine days before CD4+ T cells were isolated. A positive SARS-CoV-2 PCR test fell between March and December 2020. The sequencing here drew on CD4+ T cells from PBMCs cultured with HIV peptides, taken before COVID-19 vaccination. Sample subset: HIV-1 Nef peptide pool negative control/reference culture. Receptor source: a human donor who had a prior SARS-CoV-2 infection.

The rearrangement joins TRBV9 to TRBJ1-3; weak D call: TRBD1 (5 bases). Germline CDR1 SGDLS, CDR2 YYNGEE. The CDR3 runs to 17 residues. Trimming stripped 4 bases from V and 2 bases from J, with 19 bases between. CDR3 sequence: CASSLGSGRETGNTIYF. DNA of the CDR3: TGTGCCAGCAGCTTAGGGAGTGGCAGGGAGACTGGAAACACCATATATTTT.

The J gene is TRBJ1-4, the V gene TRBV7-9; D is unclear. The CDR3 has 14 residues. The germline V gene encodes CDR1 SEHNR and CDR2 FQNEAQ (reference sequence). Trimming shortened V by 5 bases and J by 1 base, and 8 bases separated the two germline ends. The CDR3 reads CASSPKETNEKLFF. The CDR3 bases are TGTGCCAGCAGCCCGAAGGAAACTAATGAAAAACTGTTTTTT.

The rearrangement joins TRBV15 to TRBJ1-3; possible D gene TRBD1, 6 bases. The CDR3 runs 14 residues. The germline CDR1 and CDR2 sequences are LNHNV and YYDKDF (reference sequence). Trimming pared 5 bases from V and 1 base from J, leaving 9 bases between. The CDR3 DNA is TGTGCCACCAGCTTCGGGACATCTGGAAACACCATATATTTT. Amino acids: CATSFGTSGNTIYF. The entire variable domain, with the rest obtained from reference TRBV15 and TRBJ1-3, is as follows: DAMVIQNPRYQVTQFGKPVTLSCSQTLNHNVMYWYQQKSSQAPKLLFHYYDKDFNNEADTPDNFQSRRPNTSFCFLDIRSPGLGDTAMYLCATSFGTSGNTIYFGEGSWLTVV.